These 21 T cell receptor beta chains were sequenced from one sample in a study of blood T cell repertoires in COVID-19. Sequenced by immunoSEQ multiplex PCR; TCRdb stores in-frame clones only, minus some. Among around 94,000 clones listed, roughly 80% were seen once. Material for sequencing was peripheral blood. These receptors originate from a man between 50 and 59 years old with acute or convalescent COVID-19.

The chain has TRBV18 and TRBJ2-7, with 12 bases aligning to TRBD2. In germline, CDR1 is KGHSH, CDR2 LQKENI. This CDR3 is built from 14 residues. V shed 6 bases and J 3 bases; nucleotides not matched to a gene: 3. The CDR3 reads CASSGTSGFYEQYF. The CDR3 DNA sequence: TGTGCCAGCTCCGGGACTAGCGGGTTCTACGAGCAGTACTTC.

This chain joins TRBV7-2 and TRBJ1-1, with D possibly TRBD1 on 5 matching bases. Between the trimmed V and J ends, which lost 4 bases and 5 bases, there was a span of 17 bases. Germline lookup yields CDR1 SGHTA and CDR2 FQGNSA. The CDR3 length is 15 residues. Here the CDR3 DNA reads TGTGCCAGCAGCTCCCAGCCCCGCCAGGGTACTGAAGCTTTCTTT. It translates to CASSSQPRQGTEAFF. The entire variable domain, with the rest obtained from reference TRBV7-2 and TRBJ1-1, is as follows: GAGVSQSPSNKVTEKGKDVELRCDPISGHTALYWYRQSLGQGLEFLIYFQGNSAPDKSGLPSDRFSAERTGGSVSTLTIQRTQQEDSAVYLCASSSQPRQGTEAFFGQGTRLTVV.

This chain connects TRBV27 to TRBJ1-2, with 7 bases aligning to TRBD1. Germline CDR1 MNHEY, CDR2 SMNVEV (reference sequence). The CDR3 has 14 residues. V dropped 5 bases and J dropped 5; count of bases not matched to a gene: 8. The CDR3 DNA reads TGTGCCAGCAGTGTCACAGGGGTCGGGTATGGCTACACCTTC. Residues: CASSVTGVGYGYTF.

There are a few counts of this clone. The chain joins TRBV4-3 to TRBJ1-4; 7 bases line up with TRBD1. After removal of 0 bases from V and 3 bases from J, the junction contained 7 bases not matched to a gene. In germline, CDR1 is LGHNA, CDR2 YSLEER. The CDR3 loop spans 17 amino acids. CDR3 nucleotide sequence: TGCGCCAGCAGCCAAGACATTGGGACAGCGGCTAATGAAAAACTGTTTTTT. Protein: CASSQDIGTAANEKLFF.

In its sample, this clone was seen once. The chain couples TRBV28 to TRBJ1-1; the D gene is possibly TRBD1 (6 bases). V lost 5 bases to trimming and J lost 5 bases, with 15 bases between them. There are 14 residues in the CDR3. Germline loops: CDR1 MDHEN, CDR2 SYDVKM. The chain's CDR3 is CASSRGGAGTEAFF. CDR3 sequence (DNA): TGTGCCAGCAGTCGAGGGGGGGCTGGAACTGAAGCTTTCTTT.

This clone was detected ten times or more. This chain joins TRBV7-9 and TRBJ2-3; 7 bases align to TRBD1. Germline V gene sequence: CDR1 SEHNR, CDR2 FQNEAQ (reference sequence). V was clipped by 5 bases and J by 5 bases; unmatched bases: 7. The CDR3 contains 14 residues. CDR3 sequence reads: CASSPRTGLDTQYF. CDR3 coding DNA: TGTGCCAGCAGCCCTAGGACAGGCTTAGATACGCAGTATTTT.

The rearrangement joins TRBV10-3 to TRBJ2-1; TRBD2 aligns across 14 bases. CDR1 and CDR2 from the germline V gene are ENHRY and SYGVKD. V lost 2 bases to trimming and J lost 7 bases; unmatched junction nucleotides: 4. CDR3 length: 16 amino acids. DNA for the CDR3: TGTGCCATCAGTGAGGGACTAGCGGGGGGCCGGAATGAGCAGTTCTTC. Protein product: CAISEGLAGGRNEQFF.

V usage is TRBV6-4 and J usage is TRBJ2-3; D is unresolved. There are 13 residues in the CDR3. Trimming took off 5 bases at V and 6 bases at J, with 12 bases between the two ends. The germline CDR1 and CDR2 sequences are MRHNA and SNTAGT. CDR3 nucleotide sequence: TGTGCCAGCAGTCGCGGTGGAAGGGATACGCAGTATTTT. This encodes CASSRGGRDTQYF.

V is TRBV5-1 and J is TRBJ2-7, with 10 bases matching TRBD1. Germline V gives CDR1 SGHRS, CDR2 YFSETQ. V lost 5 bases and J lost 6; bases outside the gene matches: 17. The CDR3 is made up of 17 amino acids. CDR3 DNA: TGCGCCAGCAGTCAGAACCTATTGGGACAGGGGACGGGCGAGCAGTACTTC. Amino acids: CASSQNLLGQGTGEQYF.

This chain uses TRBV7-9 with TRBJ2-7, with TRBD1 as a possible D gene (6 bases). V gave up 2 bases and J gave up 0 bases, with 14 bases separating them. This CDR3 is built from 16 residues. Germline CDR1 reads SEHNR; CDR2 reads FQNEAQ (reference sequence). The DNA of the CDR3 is TGTGCCAGCAGCTTATCCCCGGGACACCGCTCCTACGAGCAGTACTTC. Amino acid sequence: CASSLSPGHRSYEQYF. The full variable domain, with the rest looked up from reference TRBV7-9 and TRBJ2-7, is DTGVSQNPRHKITKRGQNVTFRCDPISEHNRLYWYRQTLGQGPEFLTYFQNEAQLEKSRLLSDRFSAERPKGSFSTLEIQRTEQGDSAMYLCASSLSPGHRSYEQYFGPGTRLTVT.

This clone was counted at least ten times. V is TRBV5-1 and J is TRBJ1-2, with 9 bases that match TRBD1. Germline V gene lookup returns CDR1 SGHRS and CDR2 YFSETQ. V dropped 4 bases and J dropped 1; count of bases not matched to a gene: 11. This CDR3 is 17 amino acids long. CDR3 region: CASSPGTGSKINYGYTF. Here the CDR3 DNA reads TGCGCCAGCAGCCCCGGGACAGGGTCCAAGATTAACTATGGCTACACCTTC. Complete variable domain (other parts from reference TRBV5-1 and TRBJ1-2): KAGVTQTPRYLIKTRGQQVTLSCSPISGHRSVSWYQQTPGQGLQFLFEYFSETQRNKGNFPGRFSGRQFSNSRSEMNVSTLELGDSALYLCASSPGTGSKINYGYTFGSGTRLTVV.

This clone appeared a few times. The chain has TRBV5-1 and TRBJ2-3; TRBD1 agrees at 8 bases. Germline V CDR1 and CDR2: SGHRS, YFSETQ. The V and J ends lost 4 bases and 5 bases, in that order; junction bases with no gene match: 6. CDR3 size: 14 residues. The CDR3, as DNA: TGCGCCAGCAGCACCGGGACAGGTGAAGATACGCAGTATTTT. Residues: CASSTGTGEDTQYF.

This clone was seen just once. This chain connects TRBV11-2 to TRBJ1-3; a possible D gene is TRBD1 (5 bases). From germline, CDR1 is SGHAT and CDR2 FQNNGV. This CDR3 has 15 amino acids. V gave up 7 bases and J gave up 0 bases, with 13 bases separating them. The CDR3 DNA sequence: TGTGCCAGCACCAAAGGGGCCGGCTCTGGAAACACCATATATTTT. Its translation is CASTKGAGSGNTIYF.

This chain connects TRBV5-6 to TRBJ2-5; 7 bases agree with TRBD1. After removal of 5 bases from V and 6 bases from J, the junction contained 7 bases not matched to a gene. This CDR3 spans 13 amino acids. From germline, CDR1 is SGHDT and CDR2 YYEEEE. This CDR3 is CASSKTGTQTQYF. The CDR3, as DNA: TGTGCCAGCAGTAAGACAGGGACGCAGACCCAGTACTTC.

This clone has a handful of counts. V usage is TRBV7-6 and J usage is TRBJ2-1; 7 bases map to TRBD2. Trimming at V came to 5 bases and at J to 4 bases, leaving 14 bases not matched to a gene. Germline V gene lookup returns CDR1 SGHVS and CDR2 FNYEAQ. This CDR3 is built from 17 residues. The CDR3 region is CASSSNSLAASYNEQFF. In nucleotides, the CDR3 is TGTGCCAGCAGCAGCAACTCCCTAGCGGCGAGTTACAATGAGCAGTTCTTC.

CDR3 loop: CASSQDQSTEVFSYGYTF. CDR3 coding DNA: TGCGCCAGCAGCCAAGATCAGTCAACGGAGGTTTTCTCCTATGGCTACACCTTC. The genes are TRBV4-3 and TRBJ1-2; D call uncertain. Trimming cost V 0 bases and J 4 bases, with 21 bases left between them. Germline V gives CDR1 LGHNA, CDR2 YSLEER. CDR3 length: 18 amino acids.

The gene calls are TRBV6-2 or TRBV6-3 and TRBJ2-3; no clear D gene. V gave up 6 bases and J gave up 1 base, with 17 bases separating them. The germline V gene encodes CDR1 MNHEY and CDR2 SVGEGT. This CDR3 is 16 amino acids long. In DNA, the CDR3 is TGTGCCAGCAGCCCATGGGTGGGCGTAGGCACAGATACGCAGTATTTT. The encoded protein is CASSPWVGVGTDTQYF.

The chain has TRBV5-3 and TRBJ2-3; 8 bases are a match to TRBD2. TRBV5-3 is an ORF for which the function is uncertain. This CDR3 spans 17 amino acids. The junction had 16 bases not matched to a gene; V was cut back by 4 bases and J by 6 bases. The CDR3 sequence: CARSPPGGRGRPDTQYF. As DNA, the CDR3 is TGTGCCAGAAGCCCACCGGGGGGGCGCGGGAGGCCCGATACGCAGTATTTT.

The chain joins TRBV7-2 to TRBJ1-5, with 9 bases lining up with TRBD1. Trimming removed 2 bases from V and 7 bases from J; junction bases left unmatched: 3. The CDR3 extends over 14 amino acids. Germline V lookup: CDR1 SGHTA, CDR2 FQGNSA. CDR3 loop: CASSLTGGAQPQHF. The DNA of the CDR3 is TGTGCCAGCAGCTTAACAGGGGGCGCCCAGCCCCAGCATTTT.

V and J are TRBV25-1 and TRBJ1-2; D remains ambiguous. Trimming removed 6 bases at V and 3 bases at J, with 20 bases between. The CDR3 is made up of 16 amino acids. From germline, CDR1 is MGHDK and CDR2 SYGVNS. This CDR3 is CASSDSRHHGDYGYTF. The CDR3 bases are TGTGCCAGCAGCGACTCCCGACACCACGGGGACTATGGCTACACCTTC.

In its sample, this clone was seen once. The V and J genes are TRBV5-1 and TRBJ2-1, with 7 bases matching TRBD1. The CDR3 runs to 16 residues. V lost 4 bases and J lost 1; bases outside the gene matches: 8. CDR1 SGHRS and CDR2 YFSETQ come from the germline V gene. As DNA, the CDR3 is TGCGCCAGCAGCCGACAGGGAATGGGATCCTACAATGAGCAGTTCTTC. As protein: CASSRQGMGSYNEQFF.